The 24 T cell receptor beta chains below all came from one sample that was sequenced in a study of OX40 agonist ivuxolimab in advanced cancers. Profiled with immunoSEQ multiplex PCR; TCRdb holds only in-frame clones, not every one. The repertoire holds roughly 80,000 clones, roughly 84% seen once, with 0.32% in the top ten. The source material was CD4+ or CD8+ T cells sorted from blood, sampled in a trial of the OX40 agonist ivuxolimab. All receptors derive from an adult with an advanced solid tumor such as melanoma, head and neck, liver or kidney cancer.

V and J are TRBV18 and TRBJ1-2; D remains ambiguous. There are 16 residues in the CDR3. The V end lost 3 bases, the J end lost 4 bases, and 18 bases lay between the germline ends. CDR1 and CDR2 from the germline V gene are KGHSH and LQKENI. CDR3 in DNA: TGTGCCAGCTCACCCAGAACAGAGGGCCGCTCCTATGGCTACACCTTC. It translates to CASSPRTEGRSYGYTF.

The chain's CDR3 is CASGLLTNSGNTIYF. The CDR3 DNA is TGTGCTAGTGGTTTGTTGACCAACTCTGGAAACACCATATATTTT. This rearrangement joins TRBV12-5 to TRBJ1-3; D gene unclear. Germline lookup yields CDR1 LGHNT and CDR2 FRNRAP. The germline V and J ends were trimmed by 2 bases and 0 bases, with 8 bases remaining between them. The CDR3 contains 15 residues.

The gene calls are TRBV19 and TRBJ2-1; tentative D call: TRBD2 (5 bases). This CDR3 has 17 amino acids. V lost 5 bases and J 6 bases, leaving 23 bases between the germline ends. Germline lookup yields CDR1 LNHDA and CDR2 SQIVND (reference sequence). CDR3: CASSHPGAALRPNEQFF. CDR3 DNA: TGTGCCAGTAGTCACCCAGGAGCGGCCCTACGGCCCAATGAGCAGTTCTTC.

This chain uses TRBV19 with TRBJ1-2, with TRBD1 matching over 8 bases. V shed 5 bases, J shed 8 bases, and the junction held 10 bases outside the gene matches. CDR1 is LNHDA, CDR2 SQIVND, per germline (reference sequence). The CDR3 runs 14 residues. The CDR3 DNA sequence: TGTGCCAGTAGTCTTGAGGTCAGGGGGCAAGGCTACACCTTC. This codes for CASSLEVRGQGYTF.

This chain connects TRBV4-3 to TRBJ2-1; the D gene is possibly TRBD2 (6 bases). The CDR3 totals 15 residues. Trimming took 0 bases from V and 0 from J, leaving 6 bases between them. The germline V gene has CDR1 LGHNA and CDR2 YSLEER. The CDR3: CASSQELASYNEQFF. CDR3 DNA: TGCGCCAGCAGCCAAGAACTAGCCTCCTACAATGAGCAGTTCTTC.

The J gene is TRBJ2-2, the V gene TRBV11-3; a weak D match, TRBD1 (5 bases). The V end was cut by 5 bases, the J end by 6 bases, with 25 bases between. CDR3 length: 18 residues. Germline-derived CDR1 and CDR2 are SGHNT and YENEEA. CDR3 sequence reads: CASSPKKTVNSRSGELFF. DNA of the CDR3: TGTGCCAGCAGCCCGAAGAAGACAGTTAACTCTCGCTCCGGGGAGCTGTTTTTT.

Written as DNA, the CDR3 is TGTGCCAGCAGCTTGGCCGTCGGCGGGACCCAGTACTTC. This gives the protein CASSLAVGGTQYF. The V gene is TRBV5-4, the J gene TRBJ2-5; D unclear. This CDR3 comprises 13 residues. V lost 0 bases, J lost 7 bases, and 10 bases lay in between. Per germline, CDR1 SGHNT and CDR2 YYREEE (reference sequence).

Here the CDR3 reads CSARPKETQYF. CDR3 nucleotides: TGCAGTGCTAGGCCCAAGGAGACCCAGTACTTC. The rearrangement uses TRBV20-1 and TRBJ2-5; the D is unclear. Germline V lookup: CDR1 DFQATT, CDR2 SNEGSKA (reference sequence). Trimming pared 3 bases from V and 5 bases from J, leaving 7 bases between. CDR3 size: 11 residues.

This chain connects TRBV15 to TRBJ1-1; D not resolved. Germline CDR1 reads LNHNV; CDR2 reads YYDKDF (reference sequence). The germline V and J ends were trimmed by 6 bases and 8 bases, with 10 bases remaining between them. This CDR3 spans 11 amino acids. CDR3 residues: CATRNKGEAFF. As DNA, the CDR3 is TGTGCCACCAGAAATAAAGGGGAAGCTTTCTTT.

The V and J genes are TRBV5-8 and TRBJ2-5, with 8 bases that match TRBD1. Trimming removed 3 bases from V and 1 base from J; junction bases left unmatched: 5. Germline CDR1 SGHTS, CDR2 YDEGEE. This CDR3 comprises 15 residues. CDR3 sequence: CASSSTGDGQETQYF. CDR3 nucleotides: TGTGCCAGCAGCTCGACAGGGGATGGCCAAGAGACCCAGTACTTC.

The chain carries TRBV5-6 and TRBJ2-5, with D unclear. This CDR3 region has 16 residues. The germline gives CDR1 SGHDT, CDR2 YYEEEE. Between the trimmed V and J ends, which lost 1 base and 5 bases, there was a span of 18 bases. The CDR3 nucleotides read TGTGCCAGCAGCTTGTATGGGTCTACCGACCGGGAGACCCAGTACTTC. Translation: CASSLYGSTDRETQYF. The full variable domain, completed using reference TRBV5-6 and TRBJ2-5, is DAGVTQSPTHLIKTRGQQVTLRCSPKSGHDTVSWYQQALGQGPQFIFQYYEEEERQRGNFPDRFSGHQFPNYSSELNVNALLLGDSALYLCASSLYGSTDRETQYFGPGTRLLVL.

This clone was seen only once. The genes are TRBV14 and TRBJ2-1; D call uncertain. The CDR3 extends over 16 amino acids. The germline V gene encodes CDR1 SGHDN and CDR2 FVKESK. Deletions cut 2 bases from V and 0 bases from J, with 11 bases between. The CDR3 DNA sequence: TGTGCCAGCAGCCAACGGCAGCTGAGCTCCTACAATGAGCAGTTCTTC. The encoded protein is CASSQRQLSSYNEQFF.

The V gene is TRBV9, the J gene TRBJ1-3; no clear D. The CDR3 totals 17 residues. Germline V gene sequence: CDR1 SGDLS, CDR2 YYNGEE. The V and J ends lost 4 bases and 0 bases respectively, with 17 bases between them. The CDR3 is CASSPFDGPSSGNTIYF. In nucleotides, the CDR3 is TGTGCCAGCAGCCCGTTTGACGGTCCGTCCTCTGGAAACACCATATATTTT.

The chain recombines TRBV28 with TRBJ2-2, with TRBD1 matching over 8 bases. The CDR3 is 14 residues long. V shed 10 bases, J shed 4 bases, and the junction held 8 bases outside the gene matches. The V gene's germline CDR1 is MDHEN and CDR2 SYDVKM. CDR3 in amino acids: CATRQTGATGELFF. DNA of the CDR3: TGTGCCACCCGTCAGACAGGGGCCACCGGGGAGCTGTTTTTT. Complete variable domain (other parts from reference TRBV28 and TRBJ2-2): DVKVTQSSRYLVKRTGEKVFLECVQDMDHENMFWYRQDPGLGLRLIYFSYDVKMKEKGDIPEGYSVSREKKERFSLILESASTNQTSMYLCATRQTGATGELFFGEGSRLTVL.

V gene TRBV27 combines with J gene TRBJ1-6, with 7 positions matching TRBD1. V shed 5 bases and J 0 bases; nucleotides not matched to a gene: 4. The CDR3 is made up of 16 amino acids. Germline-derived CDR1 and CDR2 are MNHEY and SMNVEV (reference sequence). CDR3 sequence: CASSVTGSSYNSPLHF. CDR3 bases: TGTGCCAGCAGTGTGACAGGGAGCTCCTATAATTCACCCCTCCACTTT.

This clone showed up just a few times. This CDR3 reads CASSPYPLAKNIQYF. Written as DNA, the CDR3 is TGTGCCAGCTCACCATACCCACTAGCCAAAAACATTCAGTACTTC. The V call is TRBV18, the J call TRBJ2-4, with no clear D. The CDR3 contains 15 residues. V dropped 2 bases and J dropped 0 bases, with 8 bases sitting between them. CDR1 is KGHSH and CDR2 is LQKENI in the germline V gene.

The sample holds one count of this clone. CDR3 nucleotide sequence: TGTGCCAGCAGTTACTCGCTAGGGGCGGGAACTGAAGCTTTCTTT. Its protein product is CASSYSLGAGTEAFF. The chain is built from TRBV6-6 and TRBJ1-1; TRBD1 is a possible D gene (5 bases). V lost 0 bases, J lost 5 bases, and 13 bases lay in between. This CDR3 is 15 amino acids long. Germline V gene sequence: CDR1 MNHNY, CDR2 SVGAGI (reference sequence).

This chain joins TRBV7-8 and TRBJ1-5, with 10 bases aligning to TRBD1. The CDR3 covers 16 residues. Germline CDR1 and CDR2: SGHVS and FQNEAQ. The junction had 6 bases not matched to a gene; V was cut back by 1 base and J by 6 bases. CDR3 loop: CASSLGRDRGFQPQHF. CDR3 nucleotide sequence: TGTGCCAGCAGCTTAGGCCGGGACAGGGGATTTCAGCCCCAGCATTTT.

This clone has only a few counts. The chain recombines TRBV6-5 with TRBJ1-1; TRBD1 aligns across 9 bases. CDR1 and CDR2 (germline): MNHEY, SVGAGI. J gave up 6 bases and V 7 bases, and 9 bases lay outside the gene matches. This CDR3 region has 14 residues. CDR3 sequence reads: CASIKTGGAAEAFF. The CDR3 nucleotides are TGTGCCAGCATCAAGACAGGGGGGGCAGCTGAAGCTTTCTTT.

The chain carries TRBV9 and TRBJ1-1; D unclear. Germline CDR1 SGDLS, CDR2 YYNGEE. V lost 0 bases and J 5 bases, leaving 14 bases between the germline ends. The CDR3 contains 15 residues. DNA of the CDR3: TGTGCCAGCAGCGTAGATGGCTCGGGATGGACTGAAGCTTTCTTT. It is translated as CASSVDGSGWTEAFF.

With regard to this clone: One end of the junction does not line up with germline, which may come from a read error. The CDR3 spells CASSHQGQPSLAF. CDR3 bases: TGCGCCAGCAGTCACCAGGGCCAACCCAGTTTGGCCTTC. The chain links TRBV5-1 to TRBJ1-2; perhaps TRBD1 as D (5 bases). The CDR3 extends over 13 amino acids. In germline, CDR1 is SGHRS, CDR2 YFSETQ.

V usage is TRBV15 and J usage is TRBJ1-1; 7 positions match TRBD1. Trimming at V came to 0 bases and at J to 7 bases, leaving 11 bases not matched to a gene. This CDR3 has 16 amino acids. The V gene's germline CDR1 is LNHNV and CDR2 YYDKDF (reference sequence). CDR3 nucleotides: TGTGCCACCAGCAGAGATGTGGAGGGGGCGGAAGGTGAAGCTTTCTTT. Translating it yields CATSRDVEGAEGEAFF.

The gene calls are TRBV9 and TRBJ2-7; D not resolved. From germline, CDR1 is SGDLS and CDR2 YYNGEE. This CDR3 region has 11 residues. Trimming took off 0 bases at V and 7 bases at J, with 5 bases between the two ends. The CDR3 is CASSVVGEQYV. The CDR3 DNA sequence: TGTGCCAGCAGCGTAGTAGGTGAGCAGTACGTC.

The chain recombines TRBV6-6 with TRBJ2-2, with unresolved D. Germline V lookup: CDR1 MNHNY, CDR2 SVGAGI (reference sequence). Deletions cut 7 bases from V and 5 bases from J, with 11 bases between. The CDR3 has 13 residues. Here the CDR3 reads CASNTGGTGELFF. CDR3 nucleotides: TGTGCCAGCAACACCGGTGGGACCGGGGAGCTGTTTTTT.